This TCR beta chain comes out of a study of shared clonotypes between healthy human individuals. Turning to the study itself: The cohort had a couple of women and a few men, ages 18 to 49.

Method: immunoSEQ multiplex PCR; TCRdb's copy keeps in-frame clones and lacks some. This table has more than 2,000,000 clones, 80% to 95% appearing once. CD4+ cell separation produced CD45RA+ naive and CD45RA-negative memory subsets. With 4 bases removed from V and 3 bases from J, the gap between germline ends came to 10 bases. Germline CDR1 reads MNHEY; CDR2 reads SMNVEV (reference sequence). The CDR3 runs 13 residues. This sequence was found in a man aged 18 to 30 in good health. Some clones in this sample may be carry-over from other donors' samples. The chain is built from TRBV27 and TRBJ2-7; a possible D gene is TRBD2 (5 bases). Source material: naive CD4+ T cells from PBMCs. Documented subset: CD45RA+ positively selected. The CDR3 nucleotides are TGTGCCAGCAGTTGGGGAGTTGGCTACGAGCAGTACTTC. This sequence encodes CASSWGVGYEQYF.